The clone carrying this T cell receptor (beta chain) was recorded once. The CDR3 length is 16 residues. After removal of 2 bases from V and 0 bases from J, the junction contained 4 bases not matched to a gene. Germline CDR1 and CDR2: SGHNT and YENEEA. It was during active infection that Seattle patients were enrolled and then longitudinally followed. These data are taken from a study of blood T cell repertoires in COVID-19. As for the study in general: The origin of the acute and convalescent COVID-19 samples was the United States, Italy and Spain. In each case, the material was cDNA or gDNA derived from T cells, B-cell-depleted T cells, or PBMCs.

Per the original methods: Reference gene primer amplification in the assay estimated nucleated cell counts. Produced via immunoSEQ multiplex PCR; TCRdb's table is partial and in-frame only. That table is the source of V, J and clone size, and D and trimming were worked out from the DNA. This table has roughly 180,000 clones, roughly 81% appearing once. Sequenced sample: peripheral blood. This TCR was recovered from a woman aged 50 to 65 with COVID-19, enrolled during active disease. The chain has TRBV11-3 and TRBJ1-3, with 7 positions matching TRBD1. The CDR3 protein is CASSLRQGISGNTIYF. CDR3 in DNA: TGTGCCAGCAGCTTACGACAGGGAATCTCTGGAAACACCATATATTTT.